The clone carrying this TCR beta chain was counted only a few times. The sample comes from a study of T cells after yellow fever vaccination. TCRdb redid the calling of the 5' RACE reads with MiXCR, one entry per CDR3 protein. The data hold 300,000 or so distinct CDR3 sequences, with 10% to 15% observed a single time. This material consisted of CD4+ T cells sorted from PBMCs, taken 45 days after the yellow fever booster vaccination. The sequence was obtained from a man aged 25 to 40 who received the YFV17D yellow fever vaccine.

CDR3 DNA: TGTGCCAGCAGTGTTGGGGGATCAGGGGAAAAACTGTTTTTT. It is translated as CASSVGGSGEKLFF. The chain combines TRBV25-1 with TRBJ1-4; the D gene is possibly TRBD1 (5 bases). V gave up 4 bases and J gave up 8 bases, with 14 bases separating them. Looked up from germline, CDR1 is MGHDK and CDR2 is SYGVNS. The CDR3 sequence is 14 residues long.